The text below deals with one T cell receptor beta chain. The data are from a study of blood T cell repertoires in COVID-19. Whole-study context: Some COVID-19 samples were acute and others convalescent; all came from the United States, Italy and Spain. PBMCs, B-cell-depleted T cells, or T cells provided the cDNA or gDNA that made up the material.

The CDR3 is 15 residues long. Germline CDR1 is ENHRY and CDR2 is SYGVKD. V shed 3 bases, J shed 3 bases, and the junction held 7 bases outside the gene matches. Per the original methods: The authors estimated nucleated cell counts from reference gene primer amplification. TCRdb's table, derived via immunoSEQ multiplex PCR, lists solely in-frame clones and lacks some. From that table come the V and J calls and clone size; the DNA was used to work out D and trimming. Here the sample spans 30,000 to 35,000 clones, approximately 93% being singletons. The sequencing input was peripheral blood. This clonotype was obtained from a human donor in a cohort sampled during active COVID-19. The chain combines TRBV10-3 with TRBJ1-2; 7 bases map to TRBD1. The CDR3 here is CAISEGQGGHYGYTF. The CDR3 DNA follows: TGTGCCATCAGTGAAGGGCAGGGGGGCCACTATGGCTACACCTTC.